This record looks at one T cell receptor beta chain sequence and its context. The antigen is unknown. TCRdb reanalysed the 5' RACE reads using MiXCR and keeps one entry per CDR3 protein. The repertoire consists of 340,000 or so distinct CDR3 sequences, with approximately 15% occurring once and the leading ten covering around 1%. The data are from a study of CD8 T cells in ankylosing spondylitis. The study, taken as a whole, reports: Within ankylosing spondylitis blood, a TCR beta motif made up of eight or nine highly homologous variants appeared to be characteristic. Matched synovial fluid from ankylosing spondylitis patients was reported to be enriched for disease-linked clones. Existing reports had already noted some motif variants in reactive arthritis synovial fluid and blood.

Trimming took 8 bases from V and 4 from J, leaving 16 bases between them. Germline V gives CDR1 ENHRY, CDR2 SYGVKD. This CDR3 is 14 amino acids long. The sequence was collected from a male donor with ankylosing spondylitis or in good health (not recorded which). Sequenced input: blood, either unsorted or a sorted T cell fraction (not recorded which). The chain couples TRBV10-3 to TRBJ2-3; D is perhaps TRBD2 (6 bases). CDR3 protein: CAIFSGDFADTQYF. In DNA, the CDR3 is TGTGCCATCTTCTCCGGGGACTTTGCAGATACGCAGTATTTT.